The clone carrying this TCR beta chain was counted many times. Its antigen is not known. This entry belongs to a study of post-analysis software for immune sequencing data. Study context: Both relapsing-remitting and secondary progressive multiple sclerosis featured among the disease courses, as did progressive-relapsing multiple sclerosis. Findings and limits, study-wide: Patients with multiple sclerosis recorded significantly lower normalized Chao1 diversity than controls, the study found. Strong same-batch co-clustering of samples appeared with F measure clustering. Five or six TRBV segments appeared more often in patients than in controls, and TRBV5-6, TRBV5-1 and TRBV20-1 were among these.

The TCR beta cDNA libraries carried unique molecular identifiers. Each CDR3 protein gets one entry after TCRdb re-called the PCR reads with MiXCR. The sample has hundreds of thousands of distinct CDR3 sequences; around 33% are singletons. Germline assignment: CDR1 SGDLS and CDR2 YYNGEE. Trimming removed 4 bases from V and 2 bases from J, with 8 bases in between. The CDR3 is 13 residues long. Material: blood. The V gene is TRBV9, the J gene TRBJ2-3, with unresolved D. The sequence was collected from a girl under 18 with multiple sclerosis. This CDR3 reads CASSRSLTDTQYF. The CDR3 region has the DNA TGTGCCAGCAGCCGCTCACTCACAGATACGCAGTATTTT.